The present TCR beta chain was sequenced within a study of CD8 T cell repertoires and HIV-1 epitope variants. Turning to the study itself: Tested: three Gag epitope families, Nef HW9 and YT9. An approximately 11-day culture received IL-2, IL-7 and IL-15 on days 3 and 7. General study results and limits: Of roughly ten antigen-specific beta clonotypes, five to seven appeared to cross-react with escape variants.

CDR3 length equals 14 residues. Trimming removed 4 bases from V and 0 bases from J, with 11 bases in between. CDR1 SGHDT and CDR2 YYEEEE come from the germline V gene. On this clone itself: Its antigen is still unknown.

Method: immunoSEQ multiplex PCR; TCRdb's copy keeps in-frame clones and lacks some. The repertoire holds several thousand clones, with 60% to 65% as singletons. Sequencing was carried out using cultured CD8+ T cells derived from PBMCs. The origin of this receptor is a male donor with HIV. The V gene is TRBV5-6, the J gene TRBJ2-7; D may be TRBD1 (6 bases). CDR3 in DNA: TGTGCCAGCAGCCTACAGGGAATCTCCTACGAGCAGTACTTC. This gives the protein CASSLQGISYEQYF.